The subject of this entry is one TCR beta chain. The same CDR3 is also encoded by other DNA sequences in this sample. This CDR3 is 13 amino acids long. The V and J ends lost 6 bases and 1 base respectively, with 9 bases between them. Germline V CDR1 and CDR2: SGHTA, FQGTGA. The data stem from a study of blood T cell repertoires in COVID-19. Overall study context: COVID-19 samples from acute and convalescent phases originated in the United States, Italy and Spain. PBMCs, B-cell-depleted T cells, or T cells provided the cDNA or gDNA that made up the material.

Original handling: The assay estimated nucleated cells by amplifying reference gene primers. Measured with immunoSEQ multiplex PCR; TCRdb has only the in-frame clones, and not every one. V and J calls and clone size come straight from that table; D and trimming were deduced from the DNA. The sample consists of some 150,000 clones, 75% to 85% of them appearing once. Material for sequencing was peripheral blood. The chain joins TRBV7-3 to TRBJ1-2; D might be TRBD1 (5 bases). This TCR was sampled from an older woman with COVID-19, enrolled during active disease. The CDR3 nucleotides are TGTGCCAGCAGTCCAGGGAATAACTATGGCTACACCTTC. It encodes CASSPGNNYGYTF.